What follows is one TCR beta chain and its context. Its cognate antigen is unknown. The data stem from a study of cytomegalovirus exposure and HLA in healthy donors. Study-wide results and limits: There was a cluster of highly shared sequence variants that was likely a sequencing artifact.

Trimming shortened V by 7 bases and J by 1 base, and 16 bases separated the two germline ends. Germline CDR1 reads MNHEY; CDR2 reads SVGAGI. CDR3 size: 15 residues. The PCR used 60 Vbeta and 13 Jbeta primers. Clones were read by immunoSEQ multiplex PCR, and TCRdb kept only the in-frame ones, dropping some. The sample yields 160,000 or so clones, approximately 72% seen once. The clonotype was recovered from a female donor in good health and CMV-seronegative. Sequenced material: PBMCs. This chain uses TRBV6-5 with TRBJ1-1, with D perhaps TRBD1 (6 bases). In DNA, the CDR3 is TGTGCCAGCACAGGGGAGGGCTTGGCGAACACTGAAGCTTTCTTT. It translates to CASTGEGLANTEAFF.